The clone carrying this T cell receptor beta chain was seen more than once but under ten times. Preparing the TCRbeta library involved the use of unique molecular identifiers. TCRdb independently ran MiXCR on the PCR reads; one entry per CDR3 protein. The sample has about 480,000 distinct CDR3 sequences, roughly an eighth seen once. The CDR3 covers 16 residues. Germline V lookup: CDR1 SEHNR, CDR2 FQNEAQ (reference sequence). The junction had 11 bases not matched to a gene; V was cut back by 5 bases and J by 5 bases. The entry originates in a study of T-cell reconstitution after alpha-beta-depleted transplantation in children.

This receptor was taken from a human donor who donated a stem cell graft to a child with combined immunodeficiency. The rearrangement links TRBV7-9 to TRBJ2-1; 8 bases agree with TRBD2. This specimen was PBMCs from the stem cell graft donor, taken from the stem cell graft. The CDR3 bases are TGTGCCAGCAGCGGGCGGAAAGTCGGGAGGGACAATGAGCAGTTCTTC. It yields the protein CASSGRKVGRDNEQFF.